The 14 T cell receptor beta chains below were found in one sample sequenced in a study of blood T cell repertoires in COVID-19. Profiled with immunoSEQ multiplex PCR; TCRdb holds only in-frame clones, not every one. The sample carries about 210,000 clones, about 91% recorded once. Input material: PBMCs or T cells enriched from blood (not recorded which). The receptors shown here come from a young man with acute COVID-19.

The gene calls are TRBV25-1 and TRBJ1-1; 11 bases fit TRBD1. The CDR3 has 15 residues. The germline CDR1 and CDR2 sequences are MGHDK and SYGVNS. J lost 7 bases, V lost 5 bases, and 9 bases had no gene match. CDR3: CASSYPGQGEGEAFF. The CDR3 coding sequence is TGTGCCAGCAGTTACCCGGGACAGGGGGAGGGTGAAGCTTTCTTT.

The chain is built from TRBV24-1 and TRBJ1-3; no reliable D call. Germline V gene data show CDR1 as KGHDR and CDR2 as SFDVKD. V lost 6 bases, J lost 8 bases, and 7 bases lay in between. The CDR3 consists of 11 residues. CDR3 residues: CATSLSDTIYF. The CDR3 DNA reads TGTGCCACCAGTCTCTCGGACACCATATATTTT.

The V gene is TRBV11-2, the J gene TRBJ2-1; 7 nucleotides line up with TRBD2. Looked up from germline, CDR1 is SGHAT and CDR2 is FQNNGV. V was pared by 2 bases and J by 1 base, with 11 bases of the junction left unmatched. The CDR3 totals 18 residues. The CDR3 nucleotides are TGTGCCAGCAGCTTACCTCCGGGAGGAGGGATATCCTACAATGAGCAGTTCTTC. Protein product: CASSLPPGGGISYNEQFF.

The chain employs TRBV14 and TRBJ2-7; 12 positions agree with TRBD2. V lost 4 bases and J lost 3; bases outside the gene matches: 7. The CDR3 has 16 residues. CDR1 and CDR2 (germline): SGHDN, FVKESK. CDR3 protein: CASSRLTSGGFYEQYF. The CDR3 region has the DNA TGTGCCAGCAGCCGGCTGACTAGCGGGGGTTTCTACGAGCAGTACTTC.

The chain joins TRBV28 to TRBJ2-1; TRBD2 aligns across 10 bases. V lost 5 bases and J lost 4; bases outside the gene matches: 11. This CDR3 contains 17 residues. The germline V gene encodes CDR1 MDHEN and CDR2 SYDVKM. The DNA for the CDR3 is TGTGCCAGCAGTGGAGGGTGGCTAGCGGGAGAGTACAATGAGCAGTTCTTC. Its protein product is CASSGGWLAGEYNEQFF. Drawing the rest from reference TRBV28 and TRBJ2-1, the complete variable domain is DVKVTQSSRYLVKRTGEKVFLECVQDMDHENMFWYRQDPGLGLRLIYFSYDVKMKEKGDIPEGYSVSREKKERFSLILESASTNQTSMYLCASSGGWLAGEYNEQFFGPGTRLTVL.

The rearrangement links TRBV4-2 to TRBJ1-5; TRBD1 matches 9 bases. The CDR3 extends over 20 amino acids. Trimming removed 1 base from V and 1 base from J; junction bases left unmatched: 14. Germline CDR1 reads LGHNA; CDR2 reads YNFKEQ. CDR3 in amino acids: CASSQVGGQGFGESNQPQHF. As DNA, the CDR3 is TGTGCCAGCAGCCAAGTGGGCGGACAGGGGTTTGGGGAAAGCAATCAGCCCCAGCATTTT.

The genes are TRBV27 and TRBJ1-5; D call uncertain. Germline CDR1 reads MNHEY; CDR2 reads SMNVEV (reference sequence). The CDR3 extends over 17 amino acids. V dropped 6 bases and J dropped 7 bases, with 25 bases sitting between them. The CDR3 DNA reads as TGTGCCAGCAGCCCCTTGTCACCCACGCTATCAACCCAGCCCCAGCATTTT. Translation gives CASSPLSPTLSTQPQHF.

CDR3 bases: TGTGCCAGCAGCCCGACAGGGGGCATCACTGAAGCTTTCTTT. This translates into CASSPTGGITEAFF. The chain uses TRBV7-2 and TRBJ1-1, with 10 bases identical to TRBD1. Looked up from germline, CDR1 is SGHTA and CDR2 is FQGNSA. Trimming took 5 bases from V and 4 from J; bases not matched to a gene: 4. The CDR3 contains 14 residues.

V usage is TRBV7-6 and J usage is TRBJ2-3; possible D gene TRBD2, 6 bases. In germline, CDR1 is SGHVS, CDR2 FNYEAQ. This CDR3 is built from 17 residues. Trimming removed 3 bases from V and 0 bases from J, with 16 bases in between. In nucleotides, the CDR3 is TGTGCCAGCAGCTTTAGGACTACAGAGTCTAGCACAGATACGCAGTATTTT. Its translation: CASSFRTTESSTDTQYF.

The chain combines TRBV7-6 with TRBJ2-7, with D unclear. Looked up from germline, CDR1 is SGHVS and CDR2 is FNYEAQ. The CDR3 is made up of 15 amino acids. V lost 0 bases, J lost 1 base, and 10 bases lay in between. Here the CDR3 reads CASSLAFGWSYEQYF. The CDR3 DNA sequence: TGTGCCAGCAGCTTAGCGTTTGGCTGGTCCTACGAGCAGTACTTC. Full variable domain (missing parts from reference TRBV7-6 and TRBJ2-7): GAGVSQSPRYKVTKRGQDVALRCDPISGHVSLYWYRQALGQGPEFLTYFNYEAQQDKSGLPNDRFSAERPEGSISTLTIQRTEQRDSAMYRCASSLAFGWSYEQYFGPGTRLTVT.

V is TRBV9 and J is TRBJ2-1; 7 bases agree with TRBD1. The junction had 8 bases not matched to a gene; V was cut back by 0 bases and J by 5 bases. The CDR3 totals 16 residues. Per the germline V gene, CDR1 is SGDLS and CDR2 is YYNGEE. In DNA form, the CDR3 reads TGTGCCAGCAGCGTAGGGGCAGGGGGTTGGGACAATGAGCAGTTCTTC. It codes for CASSVGAGGWDNEQFF.

The genes are TRBV4-1 and TRBJ2-7; 13 bases align to TRBD2. The CDR3 loop spans 14 amino acids. Germline V gives CDR1 MGHRA, CDR2 YSYEKL. The V and J ends lost 5 bases and 4 bases, in that order; junction bases with no gene match: 2. The CDR3 DNA reads as TGCGCCAGCAGCTTGGGACTAGCGGGATACGAGCAGTACTTC. Translated: CASSLGLAGYEQYF.

The rearrangement links TRBV28 to TRBJ2-3; 11 bases match TRBD2. CDR3 length: 16 amino acids. V lost 4 bases to trimming and J lost 2 bases; unmatched junction nucleotides: 5. Germline CDR1 reads MDHEN; CDR2 reads SYDVKM. In DNA form, the CDR3 reads TGTGCCAGCAGTTCGCCGACTAGCGGGGACACAGATACGCAGTATTTT. Protein sequence: CASSSPTSGDTDTQYF.

The chain carries TRBV19 and TRBJ1-1, with 10 nucleotides matching TRBD1. The junction had 7 bases not matched to a gene; V was cut back by 2 bases and J by 7 bases. This CDR3 comprises 15 residues. Germline V gene sequence: CDR1 LNHDA, CDR2 SQIVND (reference sequence). The CDR3 coding sequence is TGTGCCAGTAGTATATCCCGGGACAGGGGCTATGAAGCTTTCTTT. Protein product: CASSISRDRGYEAFF.